The rows below give T cell receptor beta chains drawn from one sample of a study of response to subunit inactivated influenza vaccine. TCRdb reprocessed the RT-PCR reads with MiXCR, giving one entry per CDR3 protein. The top ten clones hold roughly 10% of a sample with roughly 790,000 distinct CDR3 sequences, about 20% of them seen once. Sequenced here: PBMCs from blood, sampled 4 to 6 days after vaccination. These receptor sequences come from a man in his fifties or sixties who received an inactivated influenza vaccine. Both conserved end residues are part of each CDR3. Each record gives: J gene, V gene, D gene, clone size, CDR3 protein, CDR3 DNA. A D gene is named only where the DNA matches it firmly. Clone size is stated in some rows and not others, as once, few, many or a class when expanded.

j_gene: TRBJ1-6
v_gene: TRBV12-3/TRBV12-4
d_gene: TRBD1
abundance: -
CDR3aa: CASRLGQGDNSPLHF
CDR3nt: TGTGCCAGCAGACTAGGACAGGGGGATAATTCACCCCTCCACTTT

j_gene: TRBJ2-1
v_gene: TRBV7-6
d_gene: TRBD2
abundance: few
CDR3aa: CASSRLGRGGGNEQFF
CDR3nt: TGTGCCAGCAGCCGATTAGGGCGGGGGGGTGGTAATGAGCAGTTCTTC

j_gene: TRBJ1-2
v_gene: TRBV4-1
d_gene: -
abundance: few
CDR3aa: CASSQDRAGRYGYTF
CDR3nt: TGCGCCAGCAGCCAAGATCGGGCAGGGCGTTATGGCTACACCTTC

j_gene: TRBJ2-2
v_gene: TRBV6-5
d_gene: -
abundance: few
CDR3aa: CASSYLDSANTGELFF
CDR3nt: TGTGCCAGCAGTTACTTGGACAGCGCGAACACCGGGGAGCTGTTTTTT

j_gene: TRBJ2-5
v_gene: TRBV4-2
d_gene: -
abundance: -
CDR3aa: CASSQDPAPATQYF
CDR3nt: TGTGCCAGCAGCCAAGATCCCGCCCCTGCAACCCAGTACTTC

j_gene: TRBJ2-1
v_gene: TRBV7-3
d_gene: -
abundance: few
CDR3aa: CASSRGPSGINEQFF
CDR3nt: TGTGCCAGCAGCCGGGGACCAAGCGGAATCAATGAGCAGTTCTTC

j_gene: TRBJ2-6
v_gene: TRBV5-1
d_gene: -
abundance: -
CDR3aa: CASSSDVGFLTF
CDR3nt: TGCGCCAGCAGCTCGGATGTAGGATTCCTGACTTTC

j_gene: TRBJ2-1
v_gene: TRBV6-2/TRBV6-3
d_gene: TRBD1
abundance: -
CDR3aa: CASSRQGAGLYNEQFF
CDR3nt: TGTGCCAGCAGCAGACAGGGGGCTGGTCTCTACAATGAGCAGTTCTTC

j_gene: TRBJ2-3
v_gene: TRBV20-1
d_gene: TRBD1
abundance: -
CDR3aa: CSAREQGEGAQYF
CDR3nt: TGCAGTGCTAGGGAACAGGGGGAAGGGGCGCAGTATTTT

j_gene: TRBJ2-3
v_gene: TRBV7-2
d_gene: -
abundance: few
CDR3aa: CASSLVRPDTQYF
CDR3nt: TGTGCCAGCAGCTTAGTACGGCCAGATACGCAGTATTTT

j_gene: TRBJ1-2
v_gene: TRBV25-1
d_gene: -
abundance: -
CDR3aa: CASSEWAKKYGYTF
CDR3nt: TGTGCCAGCAGTGAATGGGCAAAAAAGTATGGCTACACCTTC

j_gene: TRBJ1-2
v_gene: TRBV5-1
d_gene: -
abundance: -
CDR3aa: CASSLGREYGYTF
CDR3nt: TGCGCCAGCAGCTTGGGACGGGAGTATGGCTACACCTTC

j_gene: TRBJ2-3
v_gene: TRBV12-3/TRBV12-4
d_gene: -
abundance: -
CDR3aa: CTRSLRGRSLVGTDTQYF
CDR3nt: TGTACCCGCAGCCTTCGTGGGCGGTCACTTGTGGGCACAGATACGCAGTATTTT

j_gene: TRBJ2-1
v_gene: TRBV6-1
d_gene: -
abundance: few
CDR3aa: CASRPPGLNSNEQFF
CDR3nt: TGTGCCAGCAGGCCCCCGGGACTTAATTCCAATGAGCAGTTCTTC

j_gene: TRBJ1-5
v_gene: TRBV6-6
d_gene: -
abundance: -
CDR3aa: CASSYYSQEAQHF
CDR3nt: TGTGCCAGCAGTTATTACAGCCAGGAGGCCCAGCATTTT

j_gene: TRBJ2-3
v_gene: TRBV29-1
d_gene: TRBD1
abundance: few
CDR3aa: CSVIRGYTSTDTQYF
CDR3nt: TGCAGCGTGATCAGGGGGTATACTAGCACAGATACGCAGTATTTT

j_gene: TRBJ2-2
v_gene: TRBV14
d_gene: -
abundance: -
CDR3aa: CASSQEVSTNTGELFF
CDR3nt: TGTGCCAGCAGCCAAGAGGTCTCGACGAACACCGGGGAGCTGTTTTTT

j_gene: TRBJ2-1
v_gene: TRBV7-2
d_gene: TRBD2
abundance: -
CDR3aa: CASSQLADEQFF
CDR3nt: TGTGCCAGCAGCCAACTAGCGGATGAGCAGTTCTTC

j_gene: TRBJ1-3
v_gene: TRBV5-1
d_gene: -
abundance: many
CDR3aa: CASSLGQVNGNTIYF
CDR3nt: TGCGCCAGCAGCTTGGGACAGGTGAACGGAAACACCATATATTTT

j_gene: TRBJ2-3
v_gene: TRBV29-1
d_gene: -
abundance: few
CDR3aa: CTGGLGTDTQYF
CDR3nt: TGCACCGGGGGGCTCGGGACAGATACGCAGTATTTT

j_gene: TRBJ1-4
v_gene: TRBV4-3
d_gene: -
abundance: few
CDR3aa: CASSPGGGGGEKLFF
CDR3nt: TGCGCCAGCAGCCCAGGCGGGGGAGGTGGTGAAAAACTGTTTTTT

j_gene: TRBJ2-7
v_gene: TRBV20-1
d_gene: TRBD2
abundance: -
CDR3aa: CSARETSGSYEQYF
CDR3nt: TGCAGTGCTAGAGAGACTAGCGGCTCCTACGAGCAGTACTTC

j_gene: TRBJ1-1
v_gene: TRBV5-1
d_gene: -
abundance: few
CDR3aa: CASSEFGEAFF
CDR3nt: TGCGCCAGCAGCGAATTCGGTGAAGCTTTCTTT

j_gene: TRBJ1-2
v_gene: TRBV20-1
d_gene: -
abundance: few
CDR3aa: CSASLRNYGYTF
CDR3nt: TGCAGTGCTAGTTTACGGAACTATGGCTACACCTTC

j_gene: TRBJ2-2
v_gene: TRBV5-1
d_gene: -
abundance: -
CDR3aa: CASSTRDYTGELFF
CDR3nt: TGCGCCAGCAGCACCAGGGATTACACCGGGGAGCTGTTTTTT

j_gene: TRBJ1-4
v_gene: TRBV4-3
d_gene: TRBD1
abundance: few
CDR3aa: CASSLRDRGEKLFF
CDR3nt: TGCGCCAGCAGCCTCCGGGACAGGGGTGAAAAACTGTTTTTT

j_gene: TRBJ2-1
v_gene: TRBV20-1
d_gene: TRBD2
abundance: -
CDR3aa: CSATQRGATSYNEQFF
CDR3nt: TGCAGTGCTACTCAGCGGGGGGCTACCTCCTACAATGAGCAGTTCTTC

j_gene: TRBJ2-3
v_gene: TRBV5-1
d_gene: TRBD2
abundance: -
CDR3aa: CASSPIGAGGPQDTQYF
CDR3nt: TGCGCCAGCAGCCCCATCGGAGCGGGGGGTCCCCAAGATACGCAGTATTTT

j_gene: TRBJ2-1
v_gene: TRBV20-1
d_gene: TRBD2
abundance: -
CDR3aa: CSARDLLAGDYNEQFF
CDR3nt: TGCAGTGCTAGAGACCTACTAGCGGGGGACTACAATGAGCAGTTCTTC

j_gene: TRBJ1-1
v_gene: TRBV7-8
d_gene: -
abundance: many
CDR3aa: CASRVAGNTEAFF
CDR3nt: TGTGCCAGCAGAGTAGCGGGGAACACTGAAGCTTTCTTT

j_gene: TRBJ2-3
v_gene: TRBV4-1
d_gene: -
abundance: -
CDR3aa: CASNPRGTSTDTQYF
CDR3nt: TGCGCCAGCAACCCGAGGGGGACCAGCACAGATACGCAGTATTTT

j_gene: TRBJ1-1
v_gene: TRBV20-1
d_gene: -
abundance: few
CDR3aa: CSARDPRTVNTEAFF
CDR3nt: TGCAGTGCTAGAGATCCGAGGACGGTGAACACTGAAGCTTTCTTT

j_gene: TRBJ2-7
v_gene: TRBV29-1
d_gene: TRBD1
abundance: few
CDR3aa: CSVTRTGLDAYEQYF
CDR3nt: TGCAGCGTTACACGGACAGGACTGGACGCCTACGAGCAGTACTTC

j_gene: TRBJ2-3
v_gene: TRBV4-2
d_gene: -
abundance: -
CDR3aa: CASSHGQGTGGSTDTQYF
CDR3nt: TGTGCCAGCAGTCACGGACAGGGCACGGGGGGGAGCACAGATACGCAGTATTTT

j_gene: TRBJ2-3
v_gene: TRBV20-1
d_gene: TRBD1
abundance: -
CDR3aa: CSAMGRLEDRVAVTQYF
CDR3nt: TGCAGTGCTATGGGGCGTTTGGAGGACAGGGTGGCAGTTACGCAGTATTTT

j_gene: TRBJ2-7
v_gene: TRBV27
d_gene: TRBD1
abundance: many
CDR3aa: CASSYTGARQYF
CDR3nt: TGTGCCAGCAGTTACACAGGGGCAAGGCAGTACTTC

j_gene: TRBJ1-2
v_gene: TRBV4-1
d_gene: -
abundance: few
CDR3aa: CASSQEGGQPIYGYTF
CDR3nt: TGCGCCAGCAGCCAAGAGGGCGGGCAGCCCATCTATGGCTACACCTTC

j_gene: TRBJ1-2
v_gene: TRBV24-1
d_gene: TRBD1
abundance: -
CDR3aa: CATSDADRGGYTF
CDR3nt: TGTGCCACCAGTGACGCCGACAGGGGTGGCTACACCTTC

j_gene: TRBJ1-2
v_gene: TRBV6-5
d_gene: -
abundance: few
CDR3aa: CASSYSSTTNGYTF
CDR3nt: TGTGCCAGCAGTTACTCGTCCACAACTAATGGCTACACCTTC

j_gene: TRBJ2-1
v_gene: TRBV2
d_gene: -
abundance: -
CDR3aa: CASRETGYSSYNEQFF
CDR3nt: TGTGCCAGCAGGGAAACAGGTTACAGCTCCTACAATGAGCAGTTCTTC

j_gene: TRBJ2-5
v_gene: TRBV10-3
d_gene: -
abundance: few
CDR3aa: CAISTGTRGGETQYF
CDR3nt: TGTGCCATCAGCACCGGGACCAGGGGAGGGGAGACCCAGTACTTC

j_gene: TRBJ2-2
v_gene: TRBV20-1
d_gene: TRBD2
abundance: -
CDR3aa: CSARLAGLSGELFF
CDR3nt: TGCAGTGCAAGACTAGCGGGCTTATCCGGGGAGCTGTTTTTT

j_gene: TRBJ1-5
v_gene: TRBV3-1
d_gene: -
abundance: many
CDR3aa: CASSQFRGNQPQHF
CDR3nt: TGTGCCAGCAGCCAATTTAGGGGCAATCAGCCCCAGCATTTT

j_gene: TRBJ1-4
v_gene: TRBV20-1
d_gene: -
abundance: -
CDR3aa: CSAREGRREKLFF
CDR3nt: TGCAGTGCTAGAGAAGGTAGAAGGGAAAAACTGTTTTTT

j_gene: TRBJ1-1
v_gene: TRBV6-6
d_gene: -
abundance: -
CDR3aa: CASSYGSNTEAFF
CDR3nt: TGTGCCAGCAGTTATGGGTCGAACACTGAAGCTTTCTTT

j_gene: TRBJ2-1
v_gene: TRBV9
d_gene: TRBD2
abundance: few
CDR3aa: CASSAGLGSYNEQFF
CDR3nt: TGTGCCAGCAGTGCCGGACTAGGCTCCTACAATGAGCAGTTCTTC

j_gene: TRBJ1-2
v_gene: TRBV6-2/TRBV6-3
d_gene: -
abundance: -
CDR3aa: CASSYSNLGRLWGYTF
CDR3nt: TGTGCCAGCAGTTACTCGAACCTCGGACGCCTTTGGGGCTACACCTTC

j_gene: TRBJ2-7
v_gene: TRBV20-1
d_gene: TRBD2
abundance: few
CDR3aa: CSGLAGRSYEQYF
CDR3nt: TGCAGCGGACTAGCGGGACGGTCCTACGAGCAGTACTTC

j_gene: TRBJ1-2
v_gene: TRBV20-1
d_gene: -
abundance: few
CDR3aa: CSAKRGANYGYTF
CDR3nt: TGCAGTGCTAAGCGGGGGGCGAACTATGGCTACACCTTC

j_gene: TRBJ1-5
v_gene: TRBV19
d_gene: -
abundance: -
CDR3aa: CASMGLGNQPQHF
CDR3nt: TGTGCCAGTATGGGCTTGGGCAATCAGCCCCAGCATTTT

j_gene: TRBJ2-2
v_gene: TRBV5-1
d_gene: -
abundance: few
CDR3aa: CASSIRAGDTGELFF
CDR3nt: TGCGCCAGCAGTATCCGGGCCGGAGACACCGGGGAGCTGTTTTTT

j_gene: TRBJ2-7
v_gene: TRBV7-9
d_gene: -
abundance: many
CDR3aa: CASSFGGAYEQYF
CDR3nt: TGTGCCAGCAGCTTCGGCGGGGCTTACGAGCAGTACTTC

j_gene: TRBJ2-1
v_gene: TRBV3-1
d_gene: -
abundance: many
CDR3aa: CASSQLSSYNEQFF
CDR3nt: TGTGCCAGCAGCCAACTCAGCTCCTACAATGAGCAGTTCTTC